This T cell receptor (beta chain) derives from a study of T cell repertoires in aging, cancer and after chemotherapy. Study background: Six age groups, ranging from 30 or younger to 70 or older, included the donors.

Study-wide results and caveats: Healthy donors lost TCR diversity with age mainly through richness, cancer patients through richness and evenness. These repertoire data do not allow conclusions about immunological memory after chemotherapy.

The template was genomic DNA from peripheral blood, not RNA. Trimming cost V 9 bases and J 6 bases; bases outside gene matches: 13. CDR1 is LNHDA, CDR2 SQIVND, per germline (reference sequence). The CDR3 runs to 15 residues. Multiplex touch-down PCR with TRB-A/B primers amplified rearranged V-D-J TRB sequences. Each CDR3 protein is one row after TCRdb ran MiXCR on the multiplex PCR reads. The sample consists of over 10,000 distinct CDR3 sequences, over 20% of them appearing once. Concerning this clonotype: Antigen: not known.

Sequenced: blood. The sequence was obtained from a human donor in good health. The chain employs TRBV19 and TRBJ2-3, with 9 nucleotides matching TRBD2. CDR3: CASSVWRGGLDTQYF. The CDR3 DNA is TGTGCCAGCAGCGTATGGCGGGGGGGCCTGGATACGCAGTATTTT.